This TCR beta chain was obtained from a study of cytomegalovirus exposure and HLA in healthy donors. Some clones are missing from TCRdb's copy, which holds only in-frame ones; the method was immunoSEQ multiplex PCR. The sample contains approximately 100,000 clones, approximately 93% of which appear only once. V shed 6 bases and J 2 bases; nucleotides not matched to a gene: 5. Per the germline V gene, CDR1 is PRHDT and CDR2 is FYEKMQ (reference sequence). The CDR3 totals 16 residues. What was sequenced was PBMCs. The sequence derives from a woman in her twenties or thirties in good health and CMV-seropositive. V usage is TRBV13 and J usage is TRBJ2-3, with 13 bases fitting TRBD2. The CDR3 spells CASRRLAGGNTDTQYF. The CDR3 region has the DNA TGTGCCAGCAGACGACTAGCGGGAGGTAACACAGATACGCAGTATTTT.